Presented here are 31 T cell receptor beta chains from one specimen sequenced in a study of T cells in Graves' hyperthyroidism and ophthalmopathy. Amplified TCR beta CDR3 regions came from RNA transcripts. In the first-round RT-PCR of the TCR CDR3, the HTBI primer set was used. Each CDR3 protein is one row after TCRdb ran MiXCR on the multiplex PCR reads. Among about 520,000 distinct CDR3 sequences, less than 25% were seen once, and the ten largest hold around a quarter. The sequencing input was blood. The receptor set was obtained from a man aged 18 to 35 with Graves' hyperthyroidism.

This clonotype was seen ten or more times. CDR3 coding DNA: TGTGCCAGCAGCCCAGACAGGGGAAAGACCCAGTACTTC. Its protein is CASSPDRGKTQYF. V gene TRBV11-2 combines with J gene TRBJ2-5, with TRBD1 identical over 8 bases. The CDR3 is made up of 13 amino acids. Germline-derived CDR1 and CDR2 are SGHAT and FQNNGV. V was clipped by 5 bases and J by 6 bases; unmatched bases: 5.

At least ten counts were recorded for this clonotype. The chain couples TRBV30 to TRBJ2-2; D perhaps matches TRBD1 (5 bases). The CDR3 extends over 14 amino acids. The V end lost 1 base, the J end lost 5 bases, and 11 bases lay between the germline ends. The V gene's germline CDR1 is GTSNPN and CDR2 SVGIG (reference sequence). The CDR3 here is CAWSALQATGELFF. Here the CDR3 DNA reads TGTGCCTGGAGTGCCCTACAGGCAACCGGGGAGCTGTTTTTT.

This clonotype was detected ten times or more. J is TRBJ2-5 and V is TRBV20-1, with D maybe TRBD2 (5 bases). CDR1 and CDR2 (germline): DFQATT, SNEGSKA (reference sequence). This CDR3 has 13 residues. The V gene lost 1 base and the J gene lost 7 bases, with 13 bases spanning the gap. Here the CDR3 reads CSARGWRWGTQYF. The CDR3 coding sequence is TGCAGTGCTAGAGGGTGGAGGTGGGGGACCCAGTACTTC.

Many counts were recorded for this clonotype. CDR3 sequence reads: CASSERGQNQPQHF. In nucleotides, the CDR3 is TGTGCCAGCAGTGAGAGGGGGCAAAATCAGCCCCAGCATTTT. V and J are TRBV6-1 and TRBJ1-5; 7 nucleotides agree with TRBD1. CDR1 is MNHNS and CDR2 is SASEGT in the germline V gene. Trimming cost V 3 bases and J 4 bases; bases outside gene matches: 3. This CDR3 contains 14 residues.

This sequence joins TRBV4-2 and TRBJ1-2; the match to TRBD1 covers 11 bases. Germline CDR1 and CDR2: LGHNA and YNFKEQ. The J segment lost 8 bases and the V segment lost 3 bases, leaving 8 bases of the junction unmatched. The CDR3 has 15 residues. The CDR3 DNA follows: TGTGCCAGCAGCCAGGTTGGACAGGGGGCGAGAGGCTACACCTTC. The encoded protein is CASSQVGQGARGYTF.

This CDR3 reads CASRLRKNTGELFF. CDR3 nucleotides: TGTGCCAGCAGGTTACGAAAGAACACCGGGGAGCTGTTTTTT. V gene TRBV12-3 or TRBV12-4 combines with J gene TRBJ2-2; no clear D. The CDR3 extends over 14 amino acids. With 6 bases removed from V and 1 base from J, the gap between germline ends came to 9 bases.

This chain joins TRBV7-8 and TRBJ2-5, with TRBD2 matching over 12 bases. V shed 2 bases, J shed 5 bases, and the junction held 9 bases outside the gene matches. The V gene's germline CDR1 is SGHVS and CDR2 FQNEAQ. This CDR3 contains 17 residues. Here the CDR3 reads CASSLSLAGGIEETQYF. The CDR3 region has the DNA TGTGCCAGCAGCTTAAGTCTAGCGGGGGGGATCGAGGAGACCCAGTACTTC.

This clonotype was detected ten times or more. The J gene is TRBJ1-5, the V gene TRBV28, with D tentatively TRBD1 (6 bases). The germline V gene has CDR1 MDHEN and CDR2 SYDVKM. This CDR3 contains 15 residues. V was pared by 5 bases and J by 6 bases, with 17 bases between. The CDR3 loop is CASSRRTVLGQPQHF. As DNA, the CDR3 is TGTGCCAGCAGTAGACGGACAGTGTTAGGTCAGCCCCAGCATTTT.

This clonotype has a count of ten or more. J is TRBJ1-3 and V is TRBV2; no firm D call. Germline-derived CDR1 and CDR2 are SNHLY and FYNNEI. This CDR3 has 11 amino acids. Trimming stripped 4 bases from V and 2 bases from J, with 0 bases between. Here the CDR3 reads CASSAGNTIYF. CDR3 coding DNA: TGTGCCAGCAGTGCTGGAAACACCATATATTTT.

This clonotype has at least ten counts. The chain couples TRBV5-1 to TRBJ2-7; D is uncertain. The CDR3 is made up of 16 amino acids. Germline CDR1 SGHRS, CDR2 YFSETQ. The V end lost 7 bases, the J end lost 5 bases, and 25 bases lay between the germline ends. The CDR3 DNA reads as TGCGCCAGCGGACCCGGCCGACGGACCCTCGTCGACGAGCAGTACTTC. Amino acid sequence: CASGPGRRTLVDEQYF.

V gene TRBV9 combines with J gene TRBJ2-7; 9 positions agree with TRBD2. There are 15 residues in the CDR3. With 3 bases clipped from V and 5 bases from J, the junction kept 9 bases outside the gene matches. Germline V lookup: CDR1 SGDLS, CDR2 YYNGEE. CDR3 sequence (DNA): TGTGCCAGCAGCGCTCTGGGCGGGGGGGCCCACGAGCAGTACTTC. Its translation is CASSALGGGAHEQYF.

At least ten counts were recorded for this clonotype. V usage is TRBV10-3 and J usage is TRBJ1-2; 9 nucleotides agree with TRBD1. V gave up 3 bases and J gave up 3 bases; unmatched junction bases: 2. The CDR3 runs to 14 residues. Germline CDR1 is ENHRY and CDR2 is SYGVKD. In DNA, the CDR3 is TGTGCCATCAGTGAACAGGGGGCTGACTATGGCTACACCTTC. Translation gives CAISEQGADYGYTF.

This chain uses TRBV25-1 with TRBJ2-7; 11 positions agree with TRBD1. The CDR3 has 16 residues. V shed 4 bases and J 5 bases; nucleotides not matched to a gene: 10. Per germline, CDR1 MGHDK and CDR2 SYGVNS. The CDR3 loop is CASSGTPGQGVNEQYF. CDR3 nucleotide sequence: TGTGCCAGCAGTGGAACTCCGGGACAGGGGGTTAACGAGCAGTACTTC.

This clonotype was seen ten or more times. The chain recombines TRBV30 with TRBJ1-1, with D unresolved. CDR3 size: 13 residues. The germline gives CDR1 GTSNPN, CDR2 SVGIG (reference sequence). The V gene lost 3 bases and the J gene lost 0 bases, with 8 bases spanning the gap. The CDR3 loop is CAWREQVNTEAFF. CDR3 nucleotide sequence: TGTGCCTGGAGGGAGCAGGTGAACACTGAAGCTTTCTTT.

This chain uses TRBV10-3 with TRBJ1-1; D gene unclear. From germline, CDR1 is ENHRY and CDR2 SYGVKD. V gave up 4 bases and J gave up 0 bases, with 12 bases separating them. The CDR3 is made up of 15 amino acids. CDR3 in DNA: TGTGCCATCAGTGGGGCAGCAAGAATGAACACTGAAGCTTTCTTT. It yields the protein CAISGAARMNTEAFF.

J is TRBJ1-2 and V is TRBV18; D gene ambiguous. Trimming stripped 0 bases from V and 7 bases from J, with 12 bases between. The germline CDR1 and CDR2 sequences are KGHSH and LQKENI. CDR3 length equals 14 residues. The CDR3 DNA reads TGTGCCAGCTCACCACCGATGCGGGCGGGTGGCTACACCTTC. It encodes CASSPPMRAGGYTF.

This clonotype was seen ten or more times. The DNA of the CDR3 is TGTGCCAGTAGTATGGGGTACAATCAGCCCCAGCATTTT. Translated, it gives CASSMGYNQPQHF. The rearrangement links TRBV19 to TRBJ1-5; D remains ambiguous. Germline lookup yields CDR1 LNHDA and CDR2 SQIVND (reference sequence). V lost 3 bases to trimming and J lost 3 bases, with 6 bases between them. CDR3 length: 13 amino acids.

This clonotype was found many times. The CDR3 bases are TGTGCCAGCAGCTTAGATGGGCGTTACGAGCAGTACTTC. Its translation: CASSLDGRYEQYF. The chain joins TRBV7-9 to TRBJ2-7, with no clear D. Trimming removed 1 base from V and 4 bases from J, with 8 bases in between. The length of the CDR3 is 13 residues. Germline V CDR1 and CDR2: SEHNR, FQNEAQ (reference sequence).

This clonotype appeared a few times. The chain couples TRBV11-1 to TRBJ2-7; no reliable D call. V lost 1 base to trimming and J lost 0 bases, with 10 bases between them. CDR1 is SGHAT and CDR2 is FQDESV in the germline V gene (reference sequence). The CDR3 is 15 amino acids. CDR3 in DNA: TGTGCCAGCAGCTTAGACGGATTAAGCTCCTACGAGCAGTACTTC. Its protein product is CASSLDGLSSYEQYF.

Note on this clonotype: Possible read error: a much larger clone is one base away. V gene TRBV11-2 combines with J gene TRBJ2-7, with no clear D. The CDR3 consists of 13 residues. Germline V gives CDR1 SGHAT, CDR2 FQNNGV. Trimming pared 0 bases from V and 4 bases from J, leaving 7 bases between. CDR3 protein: CASSLDMVYEQYF. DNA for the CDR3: TGTGCCAGCAGCTTAGATATGGTTTACGAGCAGTACTTC.

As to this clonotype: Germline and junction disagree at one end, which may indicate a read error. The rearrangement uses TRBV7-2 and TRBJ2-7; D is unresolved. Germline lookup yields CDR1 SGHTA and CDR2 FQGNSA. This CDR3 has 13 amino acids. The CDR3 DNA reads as TGTTCCAGCAGCTTAGCCCTAGACTACGAGCAGTACTTC. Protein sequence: CSSSLALDYEQYF.

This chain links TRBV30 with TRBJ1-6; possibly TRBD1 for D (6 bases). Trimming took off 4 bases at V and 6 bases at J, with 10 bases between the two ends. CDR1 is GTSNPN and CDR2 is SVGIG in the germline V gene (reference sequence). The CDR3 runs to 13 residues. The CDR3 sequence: CAWTEDSNSPLHF. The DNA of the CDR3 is TGTGCCTGGACCGAGGACAGTAATTCACCCCTCCACTTT.

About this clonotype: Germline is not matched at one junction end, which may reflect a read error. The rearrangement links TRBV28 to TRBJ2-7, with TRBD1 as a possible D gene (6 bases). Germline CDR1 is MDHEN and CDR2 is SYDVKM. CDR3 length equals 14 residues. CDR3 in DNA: TGTGCCAGCAGCTGGACGACAGGCTCCTACGGGCAGTACTTC. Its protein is CASSWTTGSYGQYF. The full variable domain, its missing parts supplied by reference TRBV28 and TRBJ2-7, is DVKVTQSSRYLVKRTGEKVFLECVQDMDHENMFWYRQDPGLGLRLIYFSYDVKMKEKGDIPEGYSVSREKKERFSLILESASTNQTSMYLCASSWTTGSYGQYFGPGTRLTVT.

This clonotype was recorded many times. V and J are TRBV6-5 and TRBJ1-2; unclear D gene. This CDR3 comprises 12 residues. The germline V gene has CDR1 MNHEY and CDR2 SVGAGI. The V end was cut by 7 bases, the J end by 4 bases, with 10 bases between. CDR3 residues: CASTRDFYGYTF. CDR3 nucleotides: TGTGCCAGCACTCGGGATTTCTATGGCTACACCTTC.

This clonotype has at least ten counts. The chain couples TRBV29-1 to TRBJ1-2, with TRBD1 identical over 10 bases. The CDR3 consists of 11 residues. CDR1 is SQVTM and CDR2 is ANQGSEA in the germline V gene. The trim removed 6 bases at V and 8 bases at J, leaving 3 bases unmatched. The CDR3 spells CSVDRGRGYTF. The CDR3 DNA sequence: TGCAGCGTCGACAGGGGGCGAGGCTACACCTTC.

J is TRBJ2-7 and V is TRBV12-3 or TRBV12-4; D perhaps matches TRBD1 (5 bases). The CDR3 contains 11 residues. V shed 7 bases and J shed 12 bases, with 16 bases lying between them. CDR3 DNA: TGTGCCAGCACAGGGTCCTATCCGTTGTACTTC. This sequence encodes CASTGSYPLYF.

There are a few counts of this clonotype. This chain's CDR3 is CASSSGQEGNVLTF. The CDR3 DNA sequence: TGCGCCAGCAGCTCGGGACAGGAGGGGAACGTCCTGACTTTC. J is TRBJ2-6 and V is TRBV5-1, with 8 bases lining up with TRBD1. CDR1 and CDR2 (germline): SGHRS, YFSETQ. Losses at the gene ends were 3 bases for V and 10 bases for J; bases not matched to a gene: 6. This CDR3 has 14 amino acids. The variable domain in full, with the rest retrieved from reference TRBV5-1 and TRBJ2-6, is KAGVTQTPRYLIKTRGQQVTLSCSPISGHRSVSWYQQTPGQGLQFLFEYFSETQRNKGNFPGRFSGRQFSNSRSEMNVSTLELGDSALYLCASSSGQEGNVLTFGAGSRLTVL.

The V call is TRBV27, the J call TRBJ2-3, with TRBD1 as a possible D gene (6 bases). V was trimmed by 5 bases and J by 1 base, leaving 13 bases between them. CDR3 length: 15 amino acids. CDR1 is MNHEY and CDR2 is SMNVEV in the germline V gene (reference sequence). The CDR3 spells CASSPTPGGTDTQYF. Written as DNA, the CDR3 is TGTGCCAGCAGTCCCACCCCAGGGGGCACAGATACGCAGTATTTT.

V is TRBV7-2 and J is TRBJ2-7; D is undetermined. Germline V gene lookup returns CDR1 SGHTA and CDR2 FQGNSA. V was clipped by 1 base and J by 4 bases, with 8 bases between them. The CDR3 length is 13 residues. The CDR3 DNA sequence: TGTGCCAGCAGCTTAGAGTGGGAATACGAGCAGTACTTC. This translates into CASSLEWEYEQYF.

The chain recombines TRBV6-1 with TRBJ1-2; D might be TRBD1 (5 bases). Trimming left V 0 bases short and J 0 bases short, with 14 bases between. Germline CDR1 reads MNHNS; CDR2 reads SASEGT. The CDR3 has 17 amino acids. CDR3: CASSEALRGEANYGYTF. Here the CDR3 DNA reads TGTGCCAGCAGTGAAGCATTACGGGGCGAAGCTAACTATGGCTACACCTTC.

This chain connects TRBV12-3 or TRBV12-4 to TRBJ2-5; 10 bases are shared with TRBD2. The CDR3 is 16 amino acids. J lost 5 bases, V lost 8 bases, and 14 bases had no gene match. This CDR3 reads CASGWASGGVRETQYF. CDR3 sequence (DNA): TGTGCCAGCGGTTGGGCTAGCGGGGGCGTGAGGGAGACCCAGTACTTC.